Below are 15 T cell receptor beta chains sequenced from a single sample in a study of blood T cell repertoires in COVID-19. Clones were sequenced by immunoSEQ multiplex PCR, and TCRdb holds only the in-frame ones, with some missing. The table records about 43,000 clones, roughly 87% of them present only once. Sequencing input: peripheral blood. These receptors were taken from a woman older than 75 with active COVID-19.

J is TRBJ2-7 and V is TRBV4-1; 14 nucleotides agree with TRBD2. CDR1 is MGHRA and CDR2 is YSYEKL in the germline V gene. V gave up 3 bases and J gave up 5 bases; unmatched junction bases: 15. The length of the CDR3 is 19 residues. CDR3 sequence: CASSHPPGLAGVTRDEQYF. CDR3 nucleotide sequence: TGCGCCAGCAGCCATCCCCCGGGACTAGCGGGGGTTACTCGGGACGAGCAGTACTTC.

This chain links TRBV19 with TRBJ1-6; D may be TRBD1 (6 bases). V was clipped by 10 bases and J by 8 bases, with 12 bases between them. The CDR3 extends over 12 amino acids. CDR1 is LNHDA, CDR2 SQIVND, per germline (reference sequence). CDR3 loop: CATGTPYSPLHF. CDR3 coding DNA: TGTGCCACCGGGACACCTTATTCACCCCTCCACTTT.

The V and J genes are TRBV11-3 and TRBJ2-1; D unclear. The CDR3 sequence is 13 residues long. Deletions cut 0 bases from V and 7 bases from J, with 7 bases between. The V gene's germline CDR1 is SGHNT and CDR2 YENEEA. CDR3 residues: CASSLDAENEQFF. The CDR3 bases are TGTGCCAGCAGCTTAGATGCGGAAAATGAGCAGTTCTTC.

Sample share makes this clone medium-sized. V usage is TRBV27 and J usage is TRBJ2-2; D perhaps matches TRBD2 (6 bases). Germline-derived CDR1 and CDR2 are MNHEY and SMNVEV (reference sequence). The CDR3 covers 14 residues. V was shortened by 5 bases and J by 5 bases, with 12 bases between the two germline ends. The CDR3 nucleotides are TGTGCCAGCAGTGGGAAACGGGGGACCGGGGAGCTGTTTTTT. The encoded protein is CASSGKRGTGELFF.

The chain couples TRBV11-2 to TRBJ2-7; 7 bases match TRBD2. The germline V gene encodes CDR1 SGHAT and CDR2 FQNNGV. The CDR3 has 12 amino acids. The J segment lost 3 bases and the V segment lost 8 bases, leaving 4 bases of the junction unmatched. The CDR3 protein is CASRDYFYEQYF. The CDR3 DNA follows: TGTGCCAGCCGGGACTACTTCTACGAGCAGTACTTC.

V and J are TRBV5-1 and TRBJ2-7, with 7 bases lining up with TRBD1. The CDR3 covers 13 residues. Germline V gene sequence: CDR1 SGHRS, CDR2 YFSETQ. V shed 2 bases, J shed 6 bases, and the junction held 5 bases outside the gene matches. CDR3 DNA sequence: TGCGCCAGCAGCTTCGGACAGGCTTTCGAGCAGTACTTC. Amino acid sequence: CASSFGQAFEQYF.

The V gene is TRBV7-8, the J gene TRBJ2-5, with TRBD1 matching 7 bases. The CDR3 is 14 amino acids. V lost 1 base, J lost 5 bases, and 4 bases stayed unmatched. Germline loops: CDR1 SGHVS, CDR2 FQNEAQ. This CDR3 reads CASSLGQGSETQYF. The CDR3 region has the DNA TGTGCCAGCAGCTTAGGACAGGGATCCGAGACCCAGTACTTC.

The rearrangement links TRBV4-1 to TRBJ2-7, with 7 bases matching TRBD1. The CDR3 is made up of 15 amino acids. Germline values: CDR1 MGHRA, CDR2 YSYEKL. V lost 6 bases to trimming and J lost 0 bases; unmatched junction nucleotides: 8. CDR3 bases: TGCGCCAGCAGTACCACAGGGGCCCACTCCTACGAGCAGTACTTC. Translation gives CASSTTGAHSYEQYF.

This clone was recorded a few times. This chain uses TRBV28 with TRBJ1-4; D is possibly TRBD1 (5 bases). The CDR3 is 13 residues long. Per the germline V gene, CDR1 is MDHEN and CDR2 is SYDVKM. The germline V and J ends were trimmed by 8 bases and 8 bases, with 15 bases remaining between them. CDR3 in amino acids: CASGTRRGEKLFF. The CDR3 region has the DNA TGTGCCAGCGGCACTAGGAGGGGAGAAAAACTGTTTTTT.

The chain has TRBV19 and TRBJ2-5, with 8 bases fitting TRBD1. V was pared by 5 bases and J by 5 bases, with 7 bases of the junction left unmatched. Germline assignment: CDR1 LNHDA and CDR2 SQIVND (reference sequence). The CDR3 is 14 amino acids. CDR3 protein: CASSEGDRSETQYF. The CDR3 region has the DNA TGTGCCAGTAGTGAAGGGGACAGGTCCGAGACCCAGTACTTC.

This clone was found a few times. V is TRBV11-2 and J is TRBJ2-7; possible D gene TRBD1, 5 bases. Trimming shortened V by 1 base and J by 4 bases, and 8 bases separated the two germline ends. This CDR3 has 13 amino acids. Per germline, CDR1 SGHAT and CDR2 FQNNGV. CDR3 sequence (DNA): TGTGCCAGCAGCTTAGGGGGCTCGTACGAGCAGTACTTC. Translated, it gives CASSLGGSYEQYF.

The table lists this clone with a count of one. The rearrangement links TRBV10-2 to TRBJ2-5, with D uncertain. This CDR3 has 13 amino acids. Trimming removed 6 bases from V and 5 bases from J, with 13 bases in between. Per germline, CDR1 WSHSY and CDR2 SAAADI. CDR3 residues: CASSVSKSETQYF. As DNA, the CDR3 is TGCGCCAGCAGCGTGAGTAAATCTGAGACCCAGTACTTC.

V gene TRBV27 combines with J gene TRBJ1-1; D might be TRBD1 (5 bases). Germline CDR1 and CDR2: MNHEY and SMNVEV (reference sequence). The CDR3 length is 13 residues. V was shortened by 6 bases and J by 4 bases, with 12 bases between the two germline ends. The CDR3 sequence: CASRPRQFTEAFF. The DNA of the CDR3 is TGTGCCAGCAGACCCCGACAGTTCACTGAAGCTTTCTTT.

V gene TRBV7-2 combines with J gene TRBJ1-2; weak D call: TRBD1 (5 bases). The CDR3 runs to 12 residues. V dropped 6 bases and J dropped 8 bases, with 13 bases sitting between them. From germline, CDR1 is SGHTA and CDR2 FQGNSA. The CDR3 DNA is TGTGCCAGCAGACTTACCGGGGGGGGCTACACCTTC. Amino acid sequence: CASRLTGGGYTF.

J is TRBJ1-4 and V is TRBV9, with D perhaps matching TRBD1 (6 bases). CDR3 length: 14 residues. V shed 3 bases and J shed 4 bases, with 10 bases lying between them. Germline V gene data show CDR1 as SGDLS and CDR2 as YYNGEE. CDR3 residues: CASSDRANNEKLFF. CDR3 bases: TGTGCCAGCAGCGACAGGGCAAATAATGAAAAACTGTTTTTT.